These 22 T cell receptor beta chains came from one sample sequenced in a study of blood T cell repertoires in COVID-19. TCRdb's table, derived via immunoSEQ multiplex PCR, lists solely in-frame clones and lacks some. The sample has 140,000 to 150,000 clones; 70% to 90% are singletons. The sample consisted of PBMCs or T cells enriched from blood (not recorded which). Every receptor here comes from a woman aged 45-60 years with acute COVID-19.

This clone was seen many times. The chain is built from TRBV7-6 and TRBJ2-7; D is possibly TRBD1 (6 bases). Trimming stripped 5 bases from V and 0 bases from J, with 20 bases between. This CDR3 spans 17 amino acids. CDR1 and CDR2 (germline): SGHVS, FNYEAQ. Here the CDR3 DNA reads TGTGCCAGCAGCCCCCGGAAGGGGGAATTAAACTCCTACGAGCAGTACTTC. Its translation: CASSPRKGELNSYEQYF. The full variable domain, in which reference TRBV7-6 and TRBJ2-7 provide the parts outside the CDR3, is GAGVSQSPRYKVTKRGQDVALRCDPISGHVSLYWYRQALGQGPEFLTYFNYEAQQDKSGLPNDRFSAERPEGSISTLTIQRTEQRDSAMYRCASSPRKGELNSYEQYFGPGTRLTVT.

This clone has a count of ten or more. This chain links TRBV6-5 with TRBJ2-7, with D perhaps TRBD2 (5 bases). The CDR3 runs 12 residues. Germline CDR1 reads MNHEY; CDR2 reads SVGAGI. Trimming took off 10 bases at V and 0 bases at J, with 10 bases between the two ends. CDR3 protein: CATTSSSYEQYF. Written as DNA, the CDR3 is TGTGCCACTACTAGTTCCTCCTACGAGCAGTACTTC.

This chain links TRBV6-5 with TRBJ2-7, with 9 bases aligning to TRBD1. V shed 6 bases and J 4 bases; nucleotides not matched to a gene: 4. Germline lookup yields CDR1 MNHEY and CDR2 SVGAGI. The CDR3 covers 13 residues. The CDR3 region has the DNA TGTGCCAGCAGGGACAGGGGTGAATACGAGCAGTACTTC. Its protein product is CASRDRGEYEQYF.

The chain carries TRBV2 and TRBJ2-7, with 8 positions matching TRBD1. CDR1 is SNHLY and CDR2 is FYNNEI in the germline V gene. The CDR3 covers 12 residues. J was trimmed by 6 bases and V by 6 bases; bases with no gene match: 4. The CDR3 loop is CASSGQGGEQYF. The CDR3 coding sequence is TGTGCCAGCAGCGGACAGGGCGGCGAGCAGTACTTC.

The chain recombines TRBV3-1 (or the pseudogene TRBV3-2) with TRBJ1-2; TRBD1 matches 8 bases. Germline assignment: CDR1 LGHDT and CDR2 YNNKEL (reference sequence). V lost 3 bases, J lost 5 bases, and 8 bases stayed unmatched. This CDR3 has 15 amino acids. The CDR3 coding sequence is TGTGCCAGCAGCCAGATTGGGACAGGACCTTATGGCTACACCTTC. Protein sequence: CASSQIGTGPYGYTF.

V and J are TRBV6-5 and TRBJ2-1; tentatively, D is TRBD2 (6 bases). The germline CDR1 and CDR2 sequences are MNHEY and SVGAGI. V was shortened by 0 bases and J by 0 bases, with 6 bases between the two germline ends. The CDR3 extends over 15 amino acids. CDR3 in DNA: TGTGCCAGCAGTTACTCCGGGAGCTCCTACAATGAGCAGTTCTTC. Protein product: CASSYSGSSYNEQFF.

The chain recombines TRBV7-9 with TRBJ2-1, with 9 bases fitting TRBD1. This CDR3 spans 14 amino acids. V lost 5 bases, J lost 8 bases, and 7 bases stayed unmatched. Per the germline V gene, CDR1 is SEHNR and CDR2 is FQNEAQ (reference sequence). This CDR3 reads CASSKRQGVDEQFF. The CDR3 nucleotides are TGTGCCAGCAGCAAAAGACAGGGGGTCGATGAGCAGTTCTTC.

V gene TRBV24-1 combines with J gene TRBJ1-2; 7 bases agree with TRBD1. Losses at the gene ends were 2 bases for V and 4 bases for J; bases not matched to a gene: 0. The CDR3 runs 13 residues. Germline V lookup: CDR1 KGHDR, CDR2 SFDVKD. CDR3 in amino acids: CATSDYRGYGYTF. In nucleotides, the CDR3 is TGTGCCACCAGTGATTACAGGGGCTATGGCTACACCTTC.

This rearrangement joins TRBV5-8 to TRBJ2-7, with D perhaps TRBD2 (7 bases). The V gene's germline CDR1 is SGHTS and CDR2 YDEGEE. CDR3 length: 15 amino acids. Trimming took 7 bases from V and 2 from J, leaving 19 bases between them. CDR3 nucleotide sequence: TGTGCCAGCCAACCAGAGGGGGGGGCGCCCTACGAGCAGTACTTC. Translation gives CASQPEGGAPYEQYF.

V usage is TRBV30 and J usage is TRBJ1-2; D unclear. Trimming pared 3 bases from V and 2 bases from J, leaving 13 bases between. The CDR3 consists of 14 residues. The germline V gene has CDR1 GTSNPN and CDR2 SVGIG (reference sequence). CDR3 DNA: TGTGCCTGGAGCGAGAACAGCGGCAACTATGGCTACACCTTC. Residues: CAWSENSGNYGYTF.

V usage is TRBV28 and J usage is TRBJ2-6; possibly TRBD1 for D (6 bases). The CDR3 is 15 amino acids. Germline assignment: CDR1 MDHEN and CDR2 SYDVKM. With 5 bases removed from V and 2 bases from J, the gap between germline ends came to 10 bases. The CDR3 loop is CASSLGGAGANVLTF. The CDR3 DNA is TGTGCCAGCAGTCTAGGGGGAGCTGGGGCCAACGTCCTGACTTTC.

The J gene is TRBJ2-5, the V gene TRBV5-1; D is unresolved. The V gene lost 1 base and the J gene lost 0 bases, with 7 bases spanning the gap. Germline V lookup: CDR1 SGHRS, CDR2 YFSETQ. The length of the CDR3 is 14 residues. The CDR3 DNA reads TGCGCCAGCAGCTTGTTGCAGAACCAAGAGACCCAGTACTTC. Protein: CASSLLQNQETQYF.

The chain has TRBV5-5 and TRBJ2-7, with D perhaps TRBD1 (5 bases). V was cut by 0 bases and J by 2 bases, with 9 bases left in between. Germline CDR1 SGHKS, CDR2 YYEKEE (reference sequence). CDR3 length equals 14 residues. This CDR3 is CASSLGGRTYEQYF. The DNA for the CDR3 is TGTGCCAGCAGCTTGGGGGGCAGAACCTACGAGCAGTACTTC.

The chain recombines TRBV27 with TRBJ2-4, with D uncertain. The V and J ends lost 6 bases and 1 base respectively, with 10 bases between them. This CDR3 spans 14 amino acids. Germline CDR1 reads MNHEY; CDR2 reads SMNVEV (reference sequence). The CDR3 nucleotides are TGTGCCAGCAGCCAAAATAGTGCCAAAAACATTCAGTACTTC. Protein sequence: CASSQNSAKNIQYF.

This chain connects TRBV7-3 to TRBJ2-2; 7 nucleotides match TRBD1. The germline V gene has CDR1 SGHTA and CDR2 FQGTGA. V shed 4 bases and J 3 bases; nucleotides not matched to a gene: 20. This CDR3 is built from 20 residues. The CDR3 here is CASSSISLGPGQWDTGELFF. CDR3 coding DNA: TGTGCCAGCAGCTCAATATCCCTAGGCCCGGGACAGTGGGACACCGGGGAGCTGTTTTTT.

The V and J genes are TRBV2 and TRBJ2-2, with 8 bases aligning to TRBD2. Trimming at V came to 10 bases and at J to 4 bases, leaving 11 bases not matched to a gene. Germline V lookup: CDR1 SNHLY, CDR2 FYNNEI. The CDR3 is made up of 15 amino acids. The CDR3 here is CAIMVGAGGTGELFF. In nucleotides, the CDR3 is TGTGCCATAATGGTGGGGGCGGGAGGCACCGGGGAGCTGTTTTTT.

The V gene is TRBV25-1, the J gene TRBJ2-7; tentative D call: TRBD1 (5 bases). Germline CDR1 is MGHDK and CDR2 is SYGVNS. The CDR3 consists of 16 residues. The V and J ends lost 3 bases and 1 base respectively, with 16 bases between them. CDR3 in DNA: TGTGCCAGCAGTGACCCCCAGGGATCCGGTTCCTACGAGCAGTACTTC. It codes for CASSDPQGSGSYEQYF.

The chain recombines TRBV7-2 with TRBJ1-1; D gene uncertain. CDR1 is SGHTA, CDR2 FQGNSA, per germline. The CDR3 runs 14 residues. Trimming removed 0 bases from V and 3 bases from J, with 8 bases in between. CDR3 protein: CASSLAQRYTEAFF. CDR3 bases: TGTGCCAGCAGCTTAGCGCAGAGGTACACTGAAGCTTTCTTT.

This clone was observed once. This rearrangement joins TRBV7-8 to TRBJ2-5, with 11 nucleotides matching TRBD1. Looked up from germline, CDR1 is SGHVS and CDR2 is FQNEAQ. The CDR3 loop spans 18 amino acids. Trimming took 4 bases from V and 2 from J; bases not matched to a gene: 12. The CDR3 is CASSSTVSRDRGQETQYF. The CDR3 nucleotides read TGTGCCAGCAGCTCAACCGTTTCCCGGGACAGGGGGCAAGAGACCCAGTACTTC.

The chain has TRBV4-2 and TRBJ2-7, with TRBD2 matching 10 bases. Germline V CDR1 and CDR2: LGHNA, YNFKEQ. The trim removed 0 bases at V and 6 bases at J, leaving 8 bases unmatched. This CDR3 contains 16 residues. The CDR3 reads CASSQDISGRAGEQYF. The CDR3 region has the DNA TGTGCCAGCAGCCAAGATATAAGCGGGAGGGCCGGCGAGCAGTACTTC.

This clone was recorded once. V is TRBV5-1 and J is TRBJ1-2; D possibly corresponds to TRBD1 (5 bases). Trimming took off 0 bases at V and 7 bases at J, with 19 bases between the two ends. The CDR3 has 16 residues. The germline CDR1 and CDR2 sequences are SGHRS and YFSETQ. The CDR3 loop is CASSLAAGGVEGGYTF. CDR3 in DNA: TGCGCCAGCAGCTTGGCCGCCGGAGGGGTGGAGGGTGGCTACACCTTC.

This CDR3 is CASSHTGLGRYVNEQFF. The DNA of the CDR3 is TGTGCCAGCAGCCATACTGGCCTCGGGAGGTACGTCAATGAGCAGTTCTTC. The chain employs TRBV3-1 (or the pseudogene TRBV3-2) and TRBJ2-1; 7 nucleotides match TRBD2. The CDR3 has 17 residues. J gave up 6 bases and V 3 bases, and 14 bases lay outside the gene matches. Germline V lookup: CDR1 LGHDT, CDR2 YNNKEL (reference sequence).